The T cell receptor (beta chain) described here comes from a study of blood T cell repertoires in COVID-19. Overall study context: Acute and convalescent COVID-19 samples came from the United States, Italy and Spain. Sample material is recorded as cDNA or gDNA derived from T cells, B-cell-depleted T cells, or PBMCs.

Germline-derived CDR1 and CDR2 are SGHAT and FQNNGV. CDR3 size: 13 residues. Trimming cost V 4 bases and J 1 base, with 7 bases left between them. Assay: immunoSEQ multiplex PCR; the TCRdb copy retains only in-frame clones and omits some. This table has 85,000 to 95,000 clones, about 89% appearing once. This receptor was identified in a human donor with acute or convalescent COVID-19. The donor label of this sample is uncertain. The sample was peripheral blood. The genes are TRBV11-2 and TRBJ2-5; D remains unclear. The CDR3 protein is CASSSMSQETQYF. The CDR3 DNA sequence: TGTGCCAGCAGCTCTATGTCCCAAGAGACCCAGTACTTC.